This entry features one TCR beta chain sequence. One end of the junction is discordant with germline, which a read error may explain. Primers used in a second PCR of roughly 6 to 11 cycles were a sample-barcoded 5' primer and a J-beta primer mix. A template-switch adaptor that had 12 random nucleotides put a tag on each cDNA molecule. Each CDR3 protein gets one entry after TCRdb re-called the 5' RACE reads with MiXCR. Here the sample spans approximately 690,000 distinct CDR3 sequences, approximately 59% being singletons. These data belong to a study of blood T cells in healthy people across ages. CDR1 is SGHTA, CDR2 FQGNSA, per germline. This CDR3 comprises 14 residues.

The chain combines TRBV7-2 with TRBJ2-6; D may be TRBD1 (5 bases). The clonotype comes from a man aged 60 to 75 in good health. Sequenced: blood. The CDR3 sequence is CASASHSGATVLTF. For the CDR3, the DNA is TGTGCCAGCGCCTCCCACTCTGGGGCCACCGTCCTGACTTTC.